The T cell receptor (beta chain) described here comes from a study of T cell changes during pregnancy in multiple sclerosis. The data were produced by immunoSEQ multiplex PCR, yet TCRdb's version contains in-frame clones alone and is incomplete. This table has 35,000 to 50,000 clones, around 89% appearing once. This CDR3 spans 16 amino acids. V lost 3 bases and J 3 bases, leaving 18 bases between the germline ends. Per the germline V gene, CDR1 is ENHRY and CDR2 is SYGVKD. Specimen: CD4+ T cells from peripheral blood mononuclear cells, collected in the second trimester of pregnancy. The chain combines TRBV10-3 with TRBJ2-7, with D possibly matching TRBD1 (6 bases). The clonotype comes from a female donor with multiple sclerosis, enrolled in a pregnancy study. The CDR3 DNA sequence: TGTGCCATCAGTGATCGTGGGGGCGGCGGTAGCTACGAGCAGTACTTC. As protein: CAISDRGGGGSYEQYF.